Following are 16 T cell receptor beta chains from one sample sequenced in a study of vaccination and CD4 T cells after COVID-19. Each CDR3 protein is one row after TCRdb ran MiXCR on the PCR reads. The sample consists of just over 20,000 distinct CDR3 sequences, about three fifths of them appearing once. The sequenced sample was CD4+ T cells from blood, obtained before SARS-CoV-2 vaccination. These receptors came from a human donor who had recovered from COVID-19.

This clonotype was detected only a few times. This sequence joins TRBV2 and TRBJ1-1; D is unresolved. The CDR3 spans 11 residues. Trimming stripped 6 bases from V and 1 base from J, with 3 bases between. Germline V gene lookup returns CDR1 SNHLY and CDR2 FYNNEI. The CDR3 bases are TGTGCCAGCAGGGGGAACACTGAAGCTTTCTTT. Its protein product is CASRGNTEAFF.

This chain connects TRBV20-1 to TRBJ2-3; TRBD2 matches at 7 bases. Germline V gene lookup returns CDR1 DFQATT and CDR2 SNEGSKA (reference sequence). There are 15 residues in the CDR3. With 3 bases clipped from V and 4 bases from J, the junction kept 10 bases outside the gene matches. CDR3 sequence reads: CSARHHGGNADTQYF. CDR3 nucleotide sequence: TGCAGTGCTAGGCACCACGGGGGGAACGCAGATACGCAGTATTTT.

This clonotype was recorded a few times. The rearrangement uses TRBV19 and TRBJ1-5; D is uncertain. The length of the CDR3 is 15 residues. Trimming removed 5 bases at V and 0 bases at J, with 11 bases between. CDR1 is LNHDA, CDR2 SQIVND, per germline (reference sequence). The chain's CDR3 is CASSSGQYSNQPQHF. The CDR3 coding sequence is TGTGCCAGTAGTTCCGGGCAGTATAGCAATCAGCCCCAGCATTTT.

This clonotype was observed a handful of times. The chain recombines TRBV20-1 with TRBJ1-5; 7 bases are a match to TRBD1. CDR3 length: 15 residues. Losses at the gene ends were 6 bases for V and 0 bases for J; bases not matched to a gene: 8. The V gene's germline CDR1 is DFQATT and CDR2 SNEGSKA (reference sequence). CDR3 bases: TGCAGTGCCACTGGGACAGCCGATAGCAATCAGCCCCAGCATTTT. This gives the protein CSATGTADSNQPQHF.

CDR3 in DNA: TGTGCCAGTGTCCGTGACAGGGGGCAAAATACGCAGTATTTT. Its translation: CASVRDRGQNTQYF. The chain recombines TRBV6-1 with TRBJ2-3; 10 positions match TRBD1. The CDR3 loop spans 14 amino acids. V trimming: 9 bases; J trimming: 7 bases; junction bases outside the gene matches: 10. The germline V gene has CDR1 MNHNS and CDR2 SASEGT.

This clonotype has a handful of counts. V gene TRBV20-1 combines with J gene TRBJ2-3; 8 bases match TRBD2. Unmatched junction bases numbered 9, after V lost 4 bases and J lost 3 bases. The CDR3 has 15 residues. Germline assignment: CDR1 DFQATT and CDR2 SNEGSKA (reference sequence). DNA for the CDR3: TGCAGTGCTACCCTCGGGGCGGGAGGAACAGATACGCAGTATTTT. It specifies CSATLGAGGTDTQYF.

The rearrangement links TRBV28 to TRBJ1-2; 11 bases line up with TRBD1. The CDR3 sequence is 14 residues long. The V gene end was trimmed by 5 bases and the J gene end by 4 bases; junction bases not matched to a gene: 3. The germline gives CDR1 MDHEN, CDR2 SYDVKM. In nucleotides, the CDR3 is TGTGCCAGCAGTACCGGACAGGGGGCCTATGGCTACACCTTC. Translated, it gives CASSTGQGAYGYTF.

V is TRBV6-5 and J is TRBJ2-7; D is unresolved. The CDR3 is made up of 14 amino acids. Per germline, CDR1 MNHEY and CDR2 SVGAGI. Trimming cost V 0 bases and J 2 bases, with 8 bases left between them. The CDR3: CASSYSIQPYEQYF. As DNA, the CDR3 is TGTGCCAGCAGTTACTCGATACAGCCCTACGAGCAGTACTTC.

CDR3 residues: CASSVNYEQYF. DNA of the CDR3: TGTGCCAGCAGCGTCAATTACGAGCAGTACTTC. The chain links TRBV7-9 to TRBJ2-7; no clear D gene. Germline loops: CDR1 SEHNR, CDR2 FQNEAQ (reference sequence). The CDR3 length is 11 residues. The ends were cut back, 5 bases at V and 4 bases at J, with 6 bases in the middle.

This chain links TRBV7-9 with TRBJ2-5; 11 nucleotides align to TRBD2. The junction had 2 bases not matched to a gene; V was cut back by 5 bases and J by 3 bases. CDR3 length: 14 amino acids. CDR1 is SEHNR, CDR2 FQNEAQ, per germline (reference sequence). The DNA of the CDR3 is TGTGCCAGCAGCCCGGGACTAGCGGAAGAGACCCAGTACTTC. Amino acids: CASSPGLAEETQYF.

This clonotype was detected a few times. The chain combines TRBV29-1 with TRBJ2-3; no clear D gene. The CDR3 sequence is 11 residues long. Trimming removed 4 bases from V and 7 bases from J, with 9 bases in between. Germline V gives CDR1 SQVTM, CDR2 ANQGSEA. The CDR3 sequence: CSVAQDYTQYF. As DNA, the CDR3 is TGCAGCGTTGCCCAAGACTATACGCAGTATTTT.

This chain links TRBV28 with TRBJ1-1; the D is unclear. The CDR3 has 14 residues. Per the germline V gene, CDR1 is MDHEN and CDR2 is SYDVKM. V shed 5 bases and J shed 0 bases, with 10 bases lying between them. The CDR3 nucleotides are TGTGCCAGCAGTGCGCACTCGATGAACACTGAAGCTTTCTTT. Amino acid sequence: CASSAHSMNTEAFF.

This clonotype was seen only a few times. The rearrangement joins TRBV20-1 to TRBJ2-7; 14 bases are a match to TRBD2. There are 16 residues in the CDR3. Germline V gene sequence: CDR1 DFQATT, CDR2 SNEGSKA (reference sequence). V lost 0 bases to trimming and J lost 9 bases; unmatched junction nucleotides: 10. CDR3 amino acids: CSARDPFGLAGGAQYF. In DNA form, the CDR3 reads TGCAGTGCTAGAGACCCTTTTGGACTAGCGGGAGGAGCGCAGTACTTC.

This chain links TRBV7-2 with TRBJ2-3; D unresolved. Germline CDR1 and CDR2: SGHTA and FQGNSA. The CDR3 has 14 residues. V was pared by 5 bases and J by 1 base, with 10 bases between. In DNA form, the CDR3 reads TGTGCCAGCAGCGCAGCGAGCGGCACAGATACGCAGTATTTT. Residues: CASSAASGTDTQYF.

This chain uses TRBV11-2 with TRBJ2-3; perhaps TRBD2 as D (5 bases). The germline gives CDR1 SGHAT, CDR2 FQNNGV. The CDR3 consists of 16 residues. With 0 bases removed from V and 4 bases from J, the gap between germline ends came to 14 bases. This chain's CDR3 is CASSLDLGGGADTQYF. Here the CDR3 DNA reads TGTGCCAGCAGCTTAGATCTCGGAGGTGGTGCAGATACGCAGTATTTT.

This clonotype appeared a few times. The genes are TRBV7-8 and TRBJ2-2; perhaps TRBD1 as D (6 bases). Trimming shortened V by 2 bases and J by 2 bases, and 18 bases separated the two germline ends. The CDR3 spans 18 residues. Per the germline V gene, CDR1 is SGHVS and CDR2 is FQNEAQ. Written as DNA, the CDR3 is TGTGCCAGCAGCTTAATCGGGACAAAGGGTTCCAACACCGGGGAGCTGTTTTTT. This gives the protein CASSLIGTKGSNTGELFF.